A single sample is the source of the 21 T cell receptor beta chains below, sequenced in a study of early T cells in non-severe SARS-CoV-2 infection. TCRdb used MiXCR to reprocess the 5' RACE reads, holding one entry per CDR3 protein. The data contain 75,000 to 90,000 distinct CDR3 sequences, about 16% of them singletons. Sequencing was carried out using whole blood. The receptors stem from an adult who was a healthcare worker with PCR-confirmed SARS-CoV-2 infection or an uninfected control (not recorded which).

This clonotype was recorded a few times. In this CDR3 the conserved last residue, phenylalanine or tryptophan, is missing, so a read error is likely. The limits of the CDR3 on the DNA are not certain, so only TCRdb's listed CDR3 is given. The genes are TRBV10-1 and TRBJ2-7. Germline V gene lookup returns CDR1 WNHNN and CDR2 SYGVQD (reference sequence). The CDR3 region is 9 residues in length, termini included. The CDR3 is CASQSTLRL.

V is TRBV5-4 and J is TRBJ1-5; 10 bases are shared with TRBD1. V shed 4 bases and J 0 bases; nucleotides not matched to a gene: 4. The CDR3 totals 16 residues. The V gene's germline CDR1 is SGHNT and CDR2 YYREEE (reference sequence). CDR3 protein: CASSNGTGDSNQPQHF. CDR3 DNA sequence: TGTGCCAGCAGCAATGGGACAGGGGATAGCAATCAGCCCCAGCATTTT.

In its sample, this clonotype was seen a few times. The CDR3 is CASSLLLEGEQFF. For the CDR3, the DNA is TGTGCCAGCAGCTTATTGCTCGAGGGGGAGCAGTTCTTC. The J gene is TRBJ2-1, the V gene TRBV7-7; D could derive from TRBD1 or TRBD2 (5 bases each). The CDR3 has 13 residues. Trimming took off 2 bases at V and 10 bases at J, with 12 bases between the two ends. Germline assignment: CDR1 SSHAT and CDR2 FNYEAQ (reference sequence).

CDR3 residues: CASSQDLNQPQHF. The CDR3 nucleotides read TGTGCCAGCAGCCAGGATCTCAATCAGCCCCAGCATTTT. This sequence joins TRBV3-1 and TRBJ1-5, with D hard to call. The CDR3 covers 13 residues. With 3 bases removed from V and 3 bases from J, the gap between germline ends came to 6 bases. In germline, CDR1 is LGHDT, CDR2 YNNKEL (reference sequence).

The rearrangement joins TRBV11-3 to TRBJ1-3; unclear D gene. The germline V and J ends were trimmed by 1 base and 7 bases, with 8 bases remaining between them. The germline CDR1 and CDR2 sequences are SGHNT and YENEEA. The CDR3 is 13 amino acids. CDR3 residues: CASSLVSRNTIYF. Here the CDR3 DNA reads TGTGCCAGCAGCTTAGTATCCCGGAACACCATATATTTT. The whole variable domain, filled in from reference TRBV11-3 and TRBJ1-3, reads EAGVVQSPRYKIIEKKQPVAFWCNPISGHNTLYWYLQNLGQGPELLIRYENEEAVDDSQLPKDRFSAERLKGVDSTLKIQPAELGDSAVYLCASSLVSRNTIYFGEGSWLTVV.

This clonotype has only a few counts. The genes are TRBV15 and TRBJ2-5; TRBD1 agrees at 7 bases. The CDR3 totals 14 residues. The V segment lost 5 bases and the J segment 5 bases; nucleotides outside the gene matches: 8. Germline V gives CDR1 LNHNV, CDR2 YYDKDF (reference sequence). CDR3 bases: TGTGCCACCAGCGGACCGACAGGGCGCGAGACCCAGTACTTC. It codes for CATSGPTGRETQYF.

This clonotype was counted a few times. The V gene is TRBV2, the J gene TRBJ2-1, with D perhaps matching TRBD1 (6 bases). The V end was cut by 8 bases, the J end by 2 bases, with 13 bases between. This CDR3 is built from 14 residues. Germline assignment: CDR1 SNHLY and CDR2 FYNNEI. CDR3 nucleotides: TGTGCCAGCGGGACGAGGACAGCCTACAATGAGCAGTTCTTC. Protein: CASGTRTAYNEQFF.

This rearrangement joins TRBV20-1 to TRBJ2-3, with TRBD2 identical over 9 bases. The V segment lost 5 bases and the J segment 3 bases; nucleotides outside the gene matches: 6. This CDR3 has 14 residues. Germline-derived CDR1 and CDR2 are DFQATT and SNEGSKA (reference sequence). CDR3 sequence (DNA): TGCAGTGCTCCTCTAGCGGGAATTACAGATACGCAGTATTTT. It codes for CSAPLAGITDTQYF.

This clonotype was counted only a few times. The chain couples TRBV6-6 to TRBJ2-7; TRBD1 agrees at 8 bases. Germline trimming cut 5 bases from V and 6 bases from J; bases unmatched to any gene: 6. The CDR3 has 13 amino acids. Germline lookup yields CDR1 MNHNY and CDR2 SVGAGI (reference sequence). The DNA of the CDR3 is TGTGCCAGCAGTCCCAGGGGGCTTCTCGAGCAGTACTTC. It specifies CASSPRGLLEQYF.

This rearrangement joins TRBV19 to TRBJ2-1, with 11 bases that match TRBD2. Per germline, CDR1 LNHDA and CDR2 SQIVND (reference sequence). The CDR3 has 16 residues. The V segment lost 8 bases and the J segment 2 bases; nucleotides outside the gene matches: 8. This CDR3 reads CASAIMTSGAYNEQFF. CDR3 in DNA: TGTGCCAGTGCCATTATGACTAGCGGGGCCTACAATGAGCAGTTCTTC.

This clonotype has a handful of counts. This chain joins TRBV7-6 and TRBJ2-7; 7 bases match TRBD1. V shed 1 base and J 2 bases; nucleotides not matched to a gene: 5. This CDR3 is built from 15 residues. Germline CDR1 and CDR2: SGHVS and FNYEAQ. The CDR3 region is CASSLVGDRAYEQYF. For the CDR3, the DNA is TGTGCCAGCAGCTTAGTCGGCGACAGGGCCTACGAGCAGTACTTC.

This clonotype was seen a few times. The chain carries TRBV6-6 and TRBJ1-4; D call uncertain. Trimming shortened V by 4 bases and J by 5 bases, and 11 bases separated the two germline ends. This CDR3 contains 14 residues. CDR1 and CDR2 from the germline V gene are MNHNY and SVGAGI (reference sequence). CDR3 coding DNA: TGTGCCAGCAGTTTTTGGCGGTGGAATGAAAAACTGTTTTTT. It specifies CASSFWRWNEKLFF.

This clonotype occurred many times. V usage is TRBV7-9 and J usage is TRBJ2-3; 10 nucleotides align to TRBD2. With 3 bases clipped from V and 4 bases from J, the junction kept 7 bases outside the gene matches. The length of the CDR3 is 16 residues. Germline-derived CDR1 and CDR2 are SEHNR and FQNEAQ (reference sequence). CDR3 in DNA: TGTGCCAGCAGCTTGGTCTTAGCGGGAGGCGCAGATACGCAGTATTTT. It encodes CASSLVLAGGADTQYF.

The chain carries TRBV12-3 or TRBV12-4 and TRBJ2-7, with TRBD2 matching over 9 bases. The CDR3 is 16 amino acids. V was pared by 4 bases and J by 2 bases, with 9 bases of the junction left unmatched. CDR3 in DNA: TGTGCCAGCAGTTCCCGCCGACTAGCGGCGACCTACGAGCAGTACTTC. It yields the protein CASSSRRLAATYEQYF.

The chain couples TRBV12-3 or TRBV12-4 to TRBJ2-2; D is tentatively TRBD1 or TRBD2 (5 bases each). V was trimmed by 8 bases and J by 3 bases, leaving 16 bases between them. This CDR3 spans 15 amino acids. In DNA, the CDR3 is TGTGCCAGCGTTCTCGGGACCCGAGACACCGGGGAGCTGTTTTTT. Its translation: CASVLGTRDTGELFF.

The chain is built from TRBV18 and TRBJ2-1, with 10 bases lining up with TRBD2. Germline lookup yields CDR1 KGHSH and CDR2 LQKENI. J lost 9 bases, V lost 3 bases, and 8 bases had no gene match. This CDR3 is built from 15 residues. The CDR3 sequence is CASSPSGLALREQFF. CDR3 nucleotides: TGTGCCAGCTCACCGTCGGGACTAGCGCTGCGTGAGCAGTTCTTC.

This clonotype was recorded many times. The gene calls are TRBV5-5 and TRBJ1-2, with D unresolved. The CDR3 covers 15 residues. CDR1 is SGHKS and CDR2 is YYEKEE in the germline V gene (reference sequence). The V and J ends lost 0 bases and 2 bases respectively, with 11 bases between them. The CDR3 reads CASSLAKGSNYGYTF. CDR3 in DNA: TGTGCCAGCAGCTTGGCGAAGGGATCGAACTATGGCTACACCTTC.

By share of the sample, this clonotype is medium-sized (0.01 to 0.1%). The gene calls are TRBV11-2 and TRBJ2-4, with 11 bases matching TRBD1. The length of the CDR3 is 17 residues. The germline V gene encodes CDR1 SGHAT and CDR2 FQNNGV. V lost 0 bases to trimming and J lost 9 bases; unmatched junction nucleotides: 10. The CDR3 reads CASSLERGQGVGGIQYF. Written as DNA, the CDR3 is TGTGCCAGCAGCTTAGAGCGGGGACAGGGGGTCGGCGGCATTCAGTACTTC. Drawing the rest from reference TRBV11-2 and TRBJ2-4, the complete variable domain is EAGVAQSPRYKIIEKRQSVAFWCNPISGHATLYWYQQILGQGPKLLIQFQNNGVVDDSQLPKDRFSAERLKGVDSTLKIQPAKLEDSAVYLCASSLERGQGVGGIQYFGAGTRLSVL.

The CDR3: CASSQVDLGLAGGYEQFF. The CDR3 region has the DNA TGCGCCAGCAGCCAAGTAGACCTCGGACTAGCGGGAGGGTATGAGCAGTTCTTC. The chain is built from TRBV4-1 and TRBJ2-1; 15 bases are shared with TRBD2. Germline CDR1 is MGHRA and CDR2 is YSYEKL. The CDR3 is 18 residues long. V lost 1 base to trimming and J lost 8 bases; unmatched junction nucleotides: 9.

This chain connects TRBV20-1 to TRBJ2-7; D gene unclear. This CDR3 has 12 residues. From germline, CDR1 is DFQATT and CDR2 SNEGSKA (reference sequence). The germline V and J ends were trimmed by 1 base and 4 bases, with 8 bases remaining between them. Here the CDR3 DNA reads TGCAGTGCTAGAGTTCAGGAGTACGAGCAGTACTTC. This codes for CSARVQEYEQYF.

The V gene is TRBV28, the J gene TRBJ2-3; D perhaps matches TRBD2 (6 bases). The CDR3 is made up of 13 amino acids. V lost 6 bases and J lost 4, with 11 bases in between. Germline V gene data show CDR1 as MDHEN and CDR2 as SYDVKM. The CDR3 reads CASSGRVADTQYF. Here the CDR3 DNA reads TGTGCCAGCAGCGGGAGAGTTGCAGATACGCAGTATTTT.